This is a list of T cell receptor beta chains from one sample in a study of blood T cells in healthy people across ages. Each CDR3 protein is one row after TCRdb ran MiXCR on the 5' RACE reads. This sample has under 850,000 distinct CDR3 sequences, with roughly 34% found just once. Sequencing was performed on blood. The receptors shown here come from a man younger than 30 in good health. The CDR3 runs from the conserved cysteine through the conserved F or W.

V gene: TRBV6-2/TRBV6-3; J gene: TRBJ1-2; CDR3 protein: CASSYGQSYDYTF
V gene: TRBV7-9; J gene: TRBJ2-7; CDR3 protein: CASSLVKDNEQYF
V gene: TRBV4-3; J gene: TRBJ1-2; CDR3 protein: CASSRDNVNYGYTF
V gene: TRBV20-1; J gene: TRBJ1-2; CDR3 protein: CSARDVAAMGYTF
V gene: TRBV6-2/TRBV6-3; J gene: TRBJ2-3; CDR3 protein: CASSDGSSTDTQYF
V gene: TRBV12-3/TRBV12-4; J gene: TRBJ2-6; CDR3 protein: CASHWGRESVLTF
V gene: TRBV6-5; J gene: TRBJ2-3; CDR3 protein: CASWSFREKNTDTQYF
V gene: TRBV12-3/TRBV12-4; J gene: TRBJ2-7; CDR3 protein: CASSSGQPIYNEQYF
V gene: TRBV10-3; J gene: TRBJ1-6; CDR3 protein: CAISGTGGAESYNSPLHF
V gene: TRBV12-3/TRBV12-4; J gene: TRBJ1-5; CDR3 protein: CASSLGQAIGPQHF
V gene: TRBV4-3; J gene: TRBJ1-5; CDR3 protein: CASSQDPPATGANGPQHF
V gene: TRBV7-2; J gene: TRBJ2-5; CDR3 protein: CASSVRTVPQTQYF
V gene: TRBV20-1; J gene: TRBJ2-5; CDR3 protein: CSASASGGVETQYF
V gene: TRBV12-3/TRBV12-4; J gene: TRBJ2-3; CDR3 protein: CASISAVGGGDTQYF
V gene: TRBV20-1; J gene: TRBJ1-2; CDR3 protein: CSARPRDRDGYTF
V gene: TRBV6-5; J gene: TRBJ2-6; CDR3 protein: CASSTGGFSGANVLTF
V gene: TRBV25-1; J gene: TRBJ1-1; CDR3 protein: CASSPSRGGTEAFF
V gene: TRBV28; J gene: TRBJ1-5; CDR3 protein: CASSSNGNQPQHF
V gene: TRBV6-1; J gene: TRBJ1-5; CDR3 protein: CASSVPTGTYSNQPQHF
V gene: TRBV4-3; J gene: TRBJ2-7; CDR3 protein: CASSQDISGQLNYEQYF
V gene: TRBV4-1; J gene: TRBJ1-2; CDR3 protein: CASSQGDRGLYGYTF
V gene: TRBV5-1; J gene: TRBJ1-2; CDR3 protein: CASSRDGTGYYGYTF